A selection of T cell receptor beta chains follows, all from one sample in a study of T cell changes during pregnancy in multiple sclerosis. The table came from immunoSEQ multiplex PCR; TCRdb's copy has only in-frame clones and leaves some out. Of tens of thousands of clones in the sample, roughly 90% are singletons; the top ten hold 3% to 3.5%. Sequences were derived from CD8+ T cells from peripheral blood mononuclear cells, sampled before pregnancy. The origin of the receptors is a female donor with multiple sclerosis, enrolled in a pregnancy study. CDR3s include the opening cysteine and the closing phenylalanine or tryptophan. A D gene is named only where the DNA matches it firmly. Some rows mark clone size as missing; the rest say once, few, many or name a class of expanded clone.

v_gene	j_gene	d_gene	abundance	CDR3aa	CDR3nt
TRBV9	TRBJ1-1	TRBD1	.	CASSPWDSRNTEAFF	TGTGCCAGCAGCCCCTGGGACAGCAGAAACACTGAAGCTTTCTTT
TRBV30	TRBJ1-4	TRBD1	.	CAWDPQGLDEKLFF	TGTGCCTGGGATCCACAGGGGTTGGATGAAAAACTGTTTTTT
TRBV5-5	TRBJ1-1	TRBD1	.	CASSLYRDRDTEAFF	TGTGCCAGCAGCTTGTACCGGGACAGGGACACTGAAGCTTTCTTT
TRBV27	TRBJ2-7	.	.	CASSLSSKYEQYF	TGTGCCAGCAGTTTGTCTAGCAAATACGAGCAGTACTTC
TRBV6-1	TRBJ2-7	.	.	CASSPLGSSYEQYF	TGTGCCAGCAGTCCTTTGGGCAGCTCCTACGAGCAGTACTTC
TRBV4-2	TRBJ2-6	.	once	CASSQEGPEAGANVLTF	TGTGCCAGCAGCCAAGAGGGCCCGGAAGCTGGGGCCAACGTCCTGACTTTC
TRBV6-6	TRBJ1-1	.	.	CASSYGRGLLNTEAFF	TGTGCCAGCAGTTATGGCCGGGGACTTTTGAACACTGAAGCTTTCTTT
TRBV4-1	TRBJ2-7	.	.	CASSQVSPGTYEQYF	TGCGCCAGCAGCCAAGTTTCCCCGGGGACCTACGAGCAGTACTTC
TRBV5-4	TRBJ2-5	TRBD1	.	CASSFRGQGQETQYF	TGTGCCAGCAGCTTCCGGGGACAGGGCCAAGAGACCCAGTACTTC
TRBV21-1	TRBJ2-3	.	.	CASSKAGRGADTQYF	TGTGCCAGCAGCAAAGCTGGCAGGGGTGCAGATACGCAGTATTTT
TRBV7-9	TRBJ1-5	TRBD1	.	CASSLGDRQPQHF	TGTGCCAGCAGCTTAGGGGACAGACAGCCCCAGCATTTT
TRBV30	TRBJ2-1	.	.	CAWMSSLQGNEQFF	TGTGCCTGGATGAGTAGTCTTCAGGGAAATGAGCAGTTCTTC
TRBV5-8	TRBJ1-6	.	.	CASSLGRVHNSPLHF	TGTGCCAGCAGCTTGGGGCGGGTCCATAATTCACCCCTCCACTTT
TRBV15	TRBJ2-7	TRBD2	.	CATSTYLAGGSEQYF	TGTGCCACCAGCACCTATCTAGCGGGGGGCTCCGAGCAGTACTTC
TRBV6-4	TRBJ2-2	TRBD2	.	CASSTSGDTGELFF	TGTGCCAGCTCAACTAGCGGGGACACCGGGGAGCTGTTTTTT
TRBV10-3	TRBJ2-3	.	.	CAIREAGLASTDTQYF	TGTGCCATCAGGGAAGCTGGGTTAGCTAGCACAGATACGCAGTATTTT
TRBV2	TRBJ2-7	TRBD1	.	CASGWTGAAYEQYF	TGTGCCAGCGGATGGACAGGGGCGGCCTACGAGCAGTACTTC
TRBV29-1	TRBJ2-3	.	.	CSAYRDTQYF	TGCAGCGCCTACAGGGATACGCAGTATTTT
TRBV6-4	TRBJ2-3	TRBD2	.	CATSAGGETDTQYF	TGTGCCACCTCAGCGGGGGGGGAAACAGATACGCAGTATTTT
TRBV9	TRBJ2-3	TRBD2	.	CASSAGLAGGDTQYF	TGTGCCAGCAGCGCGGGACTAGCGGGGGGAGATACGCAGTATTTT
TRBV29-1	TRBJ2-2	TRBD2	.	CSVVLAGRANTGELFF	TGCAGCGTGGTACTAGCGGGGCGCGCGAACACCGGGGAGCTGTTTTTT
TRBV7-6	TRBJ2-1	TRBD2	.	CASSPYAGVDNEQFF	TGTGCCAGCAGCCCCTACGCGGGGGTAGACAATGAGCAGTTCTTC
TRBV7-6	TRBJ2-1	TRBD2	.	CASSLLAGARDEQFF	TGTGCCAGCAGCTTACTAGCGGGGGCCAGGGATGAGCAGTTCTTC
TRBV5-6	TRBJ2-5	.	.	CASSLVLEETQYF	TGTGCCAGCAGCTTGGTTCTAGAGGAGACCCAGTACTTC
TRBV7-9	TRBJ1-1	.	.	CASSSTTGVNTEAFF	TGTGCCAGCAGCTCCACGACAGGAGTCAACACTGAAGCTTTCTTT
TRBV27	TRBJ2-1	.	.	CASSLAGGSYNEQFF	TGTGCCAGCAGTTTGGCCGGGGGATCCTACAATGAGCAGTTCTTC
TRBV6-5	TRBJ1-1	.	.	CASSLRGQDTEAFF	TGTGCCAGCAGTCTCAGGGGACAAGACACTGAAGCTTTCTTT
TRBV10-3	TRBJ2-2	.	.	CAISELAGMAGELFF	TGTGCCATCAGTGAGTTAGCAGGGATGGCCGGGGAGCTGTTTTTT
TRBV29-1	TRBJ2-2	TRBD1	.	CSVNQGVGTGELFF	TGCAGCGTGAATCAGGGGGTCGGCACCGGGGAGCTGTTTTTT
TRBV2	TRBJ2-1	TRBD2	.	CASRASGGYNEQFF	TGTGCCAGCAGGGCGTCGGGGGGGTACAATGAGCAGTTCTTC
TRBV9	TRBJ2-3	.	.	CASSLEGGRGTDTQYF	TGTGCCAGCAGCCTAGAGGGGGGGCGAGGCACAGATACGCAGTATTTT
TRBV2	TRBJ1-1	TRBD1	.	CASPGTANTEAFF	TGTGCCAGCCCCGGGACAGCTAACACTGAAGCTTTCTTT
TRBV7-7	TRBJ1-1	.	.	CASSRSDIVGTEAFF	TGTGCTAGCAGCCGCTCGGACATTGTAGGCACTGAAGCTTTCTTT
TRBV5-6	TRBJ1-2	.	few	CASSSGAGSYGYTF	TGTGCCAGCAGCTCAGGTGCGGGAAGCTATGGCTACACCTTC
TRBV7-3	TRBJ2-3	TRBD2	once	CASSLAGGTDTQYF	TGTGCCAGCAGCTTAGCGGGGGGGACAGATACGCAGTATTTT
TRBV9	TRBJ1-1	TRBD1	.	CASSVARDRMNTEAFF	TGCGCCAGCAGCGTAGCCCGGGACAGAATGAACACTGAAGCTTTCTTT
TRBV4-3	TRBJ2-7	.	.	CASSQDLGAPEQYF	TGCGCCAGCAGCCAAGATTTGGGGGCTCCCGAGCAGTACTTC
TRBV18	TRBJ1-2	TRBD1	.	CASSNTGGSYGYTF	TGTGCCAGCTCGAACACAGGGGGCAGTTATGGCTACACCTTC
TRBV12-5	TRBJ1-4	TRBD1	.	CASGGTGQTVF	TGTGCTAGTGGGGGGACAGGCCAAACCGTCTTT
TRBV5-5	TRBJ2-7	TRBD2	.	CASSSGLSLEEQYF	TGTGCCAGCAGTTCGGGACTATCCCTTGAGGAGCAGTACTTC
TRBV5-8	TRBJ2-3	.	.	CASSFSLSTDTQYF	TGTGCCAGCAGCTTTAGCCTGAGCACAGATACGCAGTATTTT
TRBV6-5	TRBJ1-4	.	.	CASSSTGTTNEKLFF	TGTGCCAGCAGTAGCACAGGGACAACTAATGAAAAACTGTTTTTT
TRBV6-4	TRBJ1-1	TRBD1	medium-sized	CASSEATGGTEAFF	TGTGCCAGCAGTGAGGCGACAGGGGGTACTGAAGCTTTCTTT
TRBV27	TRBJ1-2	.	.	CASSLVTGGIYGYTF	TGTGCCAGCAGTCTGGTGACAGGAGGAATCTATGGCTACACCTTC
TRBV4-1	TRBJ1-4	.	.	CASSQETGKLFF	TGCGCCAGCAGCCAAGAGACGGGAAAACTGTTTTTT
TRBV7-3	TRBJ1-1	TRBD1	once	CASSRQGGDLNTEAFF	TGTGCCAGCAGCCGACAGGGGGGAGATCTAAACACTGAAGCTTTCTTT
TRBV12-5	TRBJ1-6	.	.	CASGTTDSFYNSPLHF	TGTGCTAGTGGCACGACAGATTCTTTCTATAATTCACCCCTCCACTTT
TRBV6-5	TRBJ1-2	.	.	CASSYSAGSNYGYTF	TGTGCCAGCAGTTACTCGGCAGGTTCAAACTATGGCTACACCTTC
TRBV6-6	TRBJ1-1	.	.	CASRTDGNTEAFF	TGTGCCAGCAGGACAGACGGGAACACTGAAGCTTTCTTT
TRBV5-4	TRBJ2-2	.	.	CASSLRGADGELFF	TGTGCCAGCAGCTTGCGGGGGGCGGACGGGGAGCTGTTTTTT
TRBV11-3	TRBJ1-1	.	.	CASSFTGHTEAFF	TGTGCCAGCAGCTTTACAGGGCACACTGAAGCTTTCTTT
TRBV30	TRBJ1-5	TRBD1	.	CAWGAGGTDQPQHF	TGTGCCTGGGGGGCAGGGGGTACGGATCAGCCCCAGCATTTT
TRBV2	TRBJ1-4	TRBD1	.	CASRGTGDGEKLFF	TGTGCCAGCAGAGGGACAGGGGACGGTGAAAAACTGTTTTTT
TRBV9	TRBJ2-7	TRBD1	.	CASSGDSGKVNYEQYF	TGTGCCAGCAGCGGGGACAGCGGCAAGGTTAACTACGAGCAGTACTTC
TRBV7-8	TRBJ2-5	TRBD2	.	CASSSSGATQETQYF	TGTGCCAGCAGCTCTAGCGGGGCAACTCAAGAGACCCAGTACTTC
TRBV29-1	TRBJ2-3	TRBD1	once	CSVIKQGVTDTQYF	TGCAGCGTCATAAAACAGGGGGTAACAGATACGCAGTATTTT
TRBV7-9	TRBJ1-2	.	.	CASTHRVANYGYTF	TGTGCCAGCACCCACAGAGTGGCTAACTATGGCTACACCTTC
TRBV6-1	TRBJ1-1	.	.	CASSDGTKNTEAFF	TGTGCCAGCAGTGACGGGACAAAGAACACTGAAGCTTTCTTT
TRBV13	TRBJ1-4	TRBD1	.	CASSLRHRGTEKLFF	TGTGCCAGCAGCTTACGGCACAGGGGTACTGAAAAACTGTTTTTT
TRBV6-1	TRBJ2-4	.	.	CASSEQDSAKNIQYF	TGTGCCAGCAGTGAACAGGATTCAGCCAAAAACATTCAGTACTTC